A single sample gave rise to the 23 T cell receptor beta chains below, sequenced in a study of T cells in Graves' hyperthyroidism and ophthalmopathy. Amplified TCR beta CDR3 regions derived from RNA transcripts. HTBI primers were used for first-round RT-PCR of the TCR CDR3. TCRdb recomputed calls from the multiplex PCR reads with MiXCR, one row per CDR3 protein. The data show 550,000 to 850,000 distinct CDR3 sequences, with roughly a sixth seen just once and approximately 15% held by the top ten. The sample comprised blood. Receptor source: a woman between 45 and 60 years old with Graves' hyperthyroidism that later progressed to Graves' ophthalmopathy.

J is TRBJ2-3 and V is TRBV6-1; 8 nucleotides line up with TRBD1. Germline loops: CDR1 MNHNS, CDR2 SASEGT. The CDR3 totals 16 residues. Losses at the gene ends were 5 bases for V and 3 bases for J; bases not matched to a gene: 10. The CDR3 DNA reads TGTGCCAGCAGTTCAAGGACAGGGTCGATGACAGATACGCAGTATTTT. It yields the protein CASSSRTGSMTDTQYF.

Many counts were recorded for this clonotype. This sequence joins TRBV11-1 and TRBJ2-3, with D tentatively TRBD2 (5 bases). Trimming shortened V by 5 bases and J by 4 bases, and 10 bases separated the two germline ends. Germline CDR1 SGHAT, CDR2 FQDESV (reference sequence). This CDR3 contains 13 residues. The CDR3 loop is CASSRLGADTQYF. CDR3 sequence (DNA): TGTGCCAGCAGCCGCTTGGGAGCAGATACGCAGTATTTT. Based on the CDR3 plus reference TRBV11-1 and TRBJ2-3, the full variable domain is EAEVAQSPRYKITEKSQAVAFWCDPISGHATLYWYRQILGQGPELLVQFQDESVVDDSQLPKDRFSAERLKGVDSTLKIQPAELGDSAMYLCASSRLGADTQYFGPGTRLTVL.

The V gene is TRBV19, the J gene TRBJ1-1, with a weak D call TRBD1 (5 bases). The CDR3 is 17 residues long. The germline V and J ends were trimmed by 5 bases and 0 bases, with 19 bases remaining between them. The germline V gene has CDR1 LNHDA and CDR2 SQIVND (reference sequence). The CDR3 protein is CASSVTGGDFMNTEAFF. CDR3 bases: TGTGCCAGTAGTGTAACAGGTGGGGACTTCATGAACACTGAAGCTTTCTTT.

This clonotype was observed at least ten times. V and J are TRBV2 and TRBJ2-2; D is undetermined. The CDR3 has 12 residues. The germline V gene encodes CDR1 SNHLY and CDR2 FYNNEI. Trimming took 6 bases from V and 2 from J, leaving 4 bases between them. CDR3 sequence reads: CASRTNTGELFF. The CDR3 DNA reads as TGTGCCAGCAGGACCAACACCGGGGAGCTGTTTTTT.

This sequence joins TRBV5-4 and TRBJ2-3, with 9 nucleotides matching TRBD1. The CDR3 totals 18 residues. Germline V gives CDR1 SGHNT, CDR2 YYREEE (reference sequence). J gave up 5 bases and V 6 bases, and 19 bases lay outside the gene matches. The CDR3 loop reads CASTKRVTGGLYEDTQYF. The CDR3 nucleotides read TGTGCCAGCACCAAGCGGGTGACAGGGGGTTTATACGAAGATACGCAGTATTTT. Combining the CDR3 with reference TRBV5-4 and TRBJ2-3 gives the whole variable domain ETGVTQSPTHLIKTRGQQVTLRCSSQSGHNTVSWYQQALGQGPQFIFQYYREEENGRGNFPPRFSGLQFPNYSSELNVNALELDDSALYLCASTKRVTGGLYEDTQYFGPGTRLTVL.

This chain connects TRBV4-1 to TRBJ1-4; TRBD1 matches at 8 bases. Germline assignment: CDR1 MGHRA and CDR2 YSYEKL. V dropped 2 bases and J dropped 8; count of bases not matched to a gene: 13. This CDR3 comprises 17 residues. The CDR3 loop is CASSQLPDRVPYEKLFF. The DNA for the CDR3 is TGCGCCAGCAGCCAACTACCGGACAGGGTCCCCTACGAAAAACTGTTTTTT.

This clonotype appeared many times. The chain has TRBV6-1 and TRBJ2-1; 8 positions agree with TRBD1. Germline CDR1 is MNHNS and CDR2 is SASEGT. This CDR3 is built from 17 residues. Losses at the gene ends were 5 bases for V and 3 bases for J; bases not matched to a gene: 12. CDR3 nucleotide sequence: TGTGCCAGCAGTCCTCCTGCGGGACAGGTTCTCTACAATGAGCAGTTCTTC. It yields the protein CASSPPAGQVLYNEQFF.

In this sample, this clonotype turned up many times. The genes are TRBV7-6 and TRBJ2-2; D is ambiguous. Germline V gene data show CDR1 as SGHVS and CDR2 as FNYEAQ. V was pared by 1 base and J by 5 bases, with 14 bases between. The CDR3 loop spans 16 amino acids. The CDR3 loop is CASSLDQPGDTGELFF. CDR3 bases: TGTGCCAGCAGCTTAGACCAACCCGGAGATACCGGGGAGCTGTTTTTT.

This clonotype was seen ten or more times. V usage is TRBV10-3 and J usage is TRBJ2-5; 9 bases are a match to TRBD1. The CDR3 is 14 residues long. In germline, CDR1 is ENHRY, CDR2 SYGVKD. Trimming at V came to 4 bases and at J to 2 bases, leaving 2 bases not matched to a gene. The CDR3 is CAISAGQGQETQYF. For the CDR3, the DNA is TGTGCCATCAGTGCGGGACAGGGTCAAGAGACCCAGTACTTC.

This clonotype has a handful of counts. The gene calls are TRBV9 and TRBJ1-2; D might be TRBD1 (6 bases). CDR3 size: 15 residues. The germline CDR1 and CDR2 sequences are SGDLS and YYNGEE. V lost 3 bases and J 2 bases, leaving 14 bases between the germline ends. CDR3 coding DNA: TGTGCCAGCAGCGGCCCCGGGACAACCAACTATGGCTACACCTTC. It yields the protein CASSGPGTTNYGYTF. The whole variable domain, remainder taken from reference TRBV9 and TRBJ1-2, is DSGVTQTPKHLITATGQRVTLRCSPRSGDLSVYWYQQSLDQGLQFLIQYYNGEERAKGNILERFSAQQFPDLHSELNLSSLELGDSALYFCASSGPGTTNYGYTFGSGTRLTVV.

This clonotype was counted a few times. Written as DNA, the CDR3 is TGTGCCAGCAGCTTAGCCCCGGACAGGGGCGATTCACCCCTCCACTTT. Its translation is CASSLAPDRGDSPLHF. The chain joins TRBV7-9 to TRBJ1-6, with 9 nucleotides matching TRBD1. Germline loops: CDR1 SEHNR, CDR2 FQNEAQ (reference sequence). This CDR3 has 16 amino acids. Trimming at V came to 0 bases and at J to 8 bases, leaving 5 bases not matched to a gene.

This chain joins TRBV9 and TRBJ1-2; TRBD1 matches 8 bases. The CDR3 contains 21 residues. CDR1 SGDLS and CDR2 YYNGEE come from the germline V gene. V was pared by 3 bases and J by 0 bases, with 22 bases of the junction left unmatched. DNA for the CDR3: TGTGCCAGCAGCGCCGTGGGAGGACAGGGAGGGAGAAGGCAAGCTAACTATGGCTACACCTTC. This gives the protein CASSAVGGQGGRRQANYGYTF.

There are a few counts of this clonotype. The rearrangement joins TRBV5-4 to TRBJ2-5, with D hard to call. V lost 5 bases and J lost 4, with 15 bases in between. The CDR3 loop spans 14 amino acids. CDR1 SGHNT and CDR2 YYREEE come from the germline V gene (reference sequence). This chain's CDR3 is CASRDEAGGETQYF. CDR3 nucleotide sequence: TGTGCCAGCAGAGATGAGGCAGGTGGAGAGACCCAGTACTTC. Drawing the rest from reference TRBV5-4 and TRBJ2-5, the complete variable domain is ETGVTQSPTHLIKTRGQQVTLRCSSQSGHNTVSWYQQALGQGPQFIFQYYREEENGRGNFPPRFSGLQFPNYSSELNVNALELDDSALYLCASRDEAGGETQYFGPGTRLLVL.

Details on this clonotype: Lacking the conserved final phenylalanine or tryptophan, this CDR3 likely reflects a read error. The chain joins TRBV5-1 to TRBJ1-5; a weak D match, TRBD1 (6 bases). V lost 1 base and J 4 bases, leaving 9 bases between the germline ends. CDR3 length: 14 residues. Germline-derived CDR1 and CDR2 are SGHRS and YFSETQ. CDR3: CASSLTGQNQPQHL. The CDR3 DNA reads as TGCGCCAGCAGCTTGACAGGGCAAAATCAGCCCCAGCATCTT.

This clonotype was found many times. The chain recombines TRBV15 with TRBJ1-1; tentative D call: TRBD1 (6 bases). V shed 0 bases and J shed 0 bases, with 17 bases lying between them. The CDR3 totals 18 residues. The germline V gene has CDR1 LNHNV and CDR2 YYDKDF (reference sequence). CDR3 in amino acids: CATSRERSGAIMNTEAFF. The CDR3 DNA sequence: TGTGCCACCAGCAGAGAGAGGTCAGGGGCAATAATGAACACTGAAGCTTTCTTT.

This clonotype was recorded many times. The CDR3 is CAISTGTVQETQYF. For the CDR3, the DNA is TGTGCCATCAGTACCGGGACAGTCCAAGAGACCCAGTACTTC. The V gene is TRBV10-3, the J gene TRBJ2-5, with 7 bases lining up with TRBD1. The V segment lost 5 bases and the J segment 1 base; nucleotides outside the gene matches: 4. This CDR3 contains 14 residues. The germline V gene encodes CDR1 ENHRY and CDR2 SYGVKD.

The genes are TRBV13 and TRBJ2-1, with unresolved D. V dropped 3 bases and J dropped 7 bases, with 4 bases sitting between them. The germline gives CDR1 PRHDT, CDR2 FYEKMQ (reference sequence). The length of the CDR3 is 11 residues. The CDR3 is CASSLWNEQFF. In DNA, the CDR3 is TGTGCCAGCAGCTTGTGGAATGAGCAGTTCTTC.

This clonotype was found many times. The rearrangement links TRBV5-1 to TRBJ1-4; 9 nucleotides match TRBD1. The J segment lost 8 bases and the V segment lost 3 bases, leaving 5 bases of the junction unmatched. The CDR3 runs to 14 residues. The germline V gene encodes CDR1 SGHRS and CDR2 YFSETQ. The CDR3 nucleotides are TGCGCCAGCAGCTATGGACAGGGGCGAGAAAAACTGTTTTTT. Translation: CASSYGQGREKLFF.

The sample holds a few counts of this clonotype. The chain joins TRBV30 to TRBJ1-1; 7 bases are shared with TRBD1. Trimming cost V 5 bases and J 12 bases; bases outside gene matches: 12. This CDR3 region has 12 residues. Per the germline V gene, CDR1 is GTSNPN and CDR2 is SVGIG (reference sequence). The chain's CDR3 is CAWVGGGPGTFF. CDR3 DNA sequence: TGTGCCTGGGTAGGAGGGGGCCCTGGGACTTTCTTT.

There are a few counts of this clonotype. The chain couples TRBV29-1 to TRBJ2-7; 8 nucleotides line up with TRBD1. Germline CDR1 and CDR2: SQVTM and ANQGSEA. This CDR3 has 13 residues. With 3 bases clipped from V and 5 bases from J, the junction kept 6 bases outside the gene matches. The CDR3 loop reads CSVEAAGGNEQYF. In DNA, the CDR3 is TGCAGCGTTGAGGCGGCAGGGGGCAACGAGCAGTACTTC.

This clonotype was seen a handful of times. The DNA for the CDR3 is TGTGCCAGCAGTTACATCTTAGGGGGCGTTCGGGAAAAACTGTTTTTT. It is translated as CASSYILGGVREKLFF. The chain couples TRBV6-6 to TRBJ1-4; TRBD1 agrees at 7 bases. This CDR3 spans 16 amino acids. V trimming: 2 bases; J trimming: 8 bases; junction bases outside the gene matches: 11. Germline V lookup: CDR1 MNHNY, CDR2 SVGAGI (reference sequence).

In its sample, this clonotype was seen many times. This chain uses TRBV20-1 with TRBJ2-7; D is perhaps TRBD2 (5 bases). Germline-derived CDR1 and CDR2 are DFQATT and SNEGSKA (reference sequence). V was shortened by 6 bases and J by 2 bases, with 14 bases between the two germline ends. The CDR3 has 13 residues. The DNA for the CDR3 is TGCAGTGCGGAGGAAGCGGAAGCCTACGAGCAGTACTTC. It encodes CSAEEAEAYEQYF.

This chain uses TRBV29-1 with TRBJ1-2, with D possibly being TRBD1 (6 bases). Germline-derived CDR1 and CDR2 are SQVTM and ANQGSEA. The CDR3 spans 14 residues. Trimming removed 3 bases from V and 1 base from J, with 12 bases in between. The CDR3 protein is CSVDPQGLNYGYTF. As DNA, the CDR3 is TGCAGCGTTGACCCACAGGGCCTTAACTATGGCTACACCTTC.